This T cell receptor beta chain was profiled in a study of blood T cell repertoires in COVID-19. Profiling relied on immunoSEQ multiplex PCR, and the TCRdb table lists in-frame clones only, not all of them. The sample consists of more than 150,000 clones, roughly nine tenths of them appearing once. The CDR3 covers 15 residues. Germline CDR1 reads MNHNS; CDR2 reads SASEGT. With regard to this clone: A single base separates this from a much larger clone, so it may be a read error. This sample includes further DNA sequences coding for the same CDR3.

V gene TRBV6-1 combines with J gene TRBJ2-2, with D possibly TRBD2 on 6 matching bases. What was sequenced was PBMCs or T cells enriched from blood (not recorded which). This TCR was sampled from a woman aged 50 to 60 who had recovered from COVID-19. The CDR3 loop is CASSEEEGNTGELFF. CDR3 DNA sequence: TGTGCCAGCAGCGAAGAGGAGGGGAACACCGGGGAGCTGTTTTTT.